This T cell receptor (beta chain) was obtained from a study of tumor-infiltrating lymphocytes in localized non-small cell lung cancer. Study at large: Each patient gave resected tumor and non-adjacent uninvolved lung tissue. Study observations and caveats: IM1 and IM2 tumors showed no difference in T-cell fraction. Compared with uninvolved lung, tumors showed higher T cell infiltration by TCRbeta sequencing.

The table lists this clone with a few counts. Its target is not known. Repertoires were generated with immunoSEQ multiplex PCR, while TCRdb's copy carries only in-frame clones and drops some. The data show roughly 5,800 clones, about 81% seen once. The specimen sequenced was lung tumor tissue. The sequence was obtained from a human donor with non-small cell lung cancer.

In nucleotides, the CDR3 is TGTGCCAGCTCACCTCTCCGAGGCGGGAGTAGTGAGCAGTTCTTC. Its translation is CASSPLRGGSSEQFF. The chain links TRBV18 to TRBJ2-1; 7 bases match TRBD2. CDR3 size: 15 residues. With 3 bases clipped from V and 9 bases from J, the junction kept 11 bases outside the gene matches. Germline CDR1 KGHSH, CDR2 LQKENI.